Shown below are 2 T cell receptor beta chains from a single sample sequenced in a study of CD8+ T cells in alopecia areata. Reverse transcribed after extraction, RNA yielded cDNA as the sequencing template. The repertoire was sequenced with immunoSEQ multiplex PCR; TCRdb's copy has only in-frame clones and lacks some. The sample contains under 300,000 clones, 60% of which appear only once. The treatment here: oral pan-JAK inhibitor, 5-10 mg twice daily. The source was CD4+ T cells sorted from blood, collected around week 53, from a patient treated with tofacitinib. These receptors originate from a human donor with alopecia areata.

V and J are TRBV13 and TRBJ2-5; D remains ambiguous. This CDR3 comprises 12 residues. The germline V gene has CDR1 PRHDT and CDR2 FYEKMQ (reference sequence). Trimming pared 5 bases from V and 5 bases from J, leaving 9 bases between. CDR3 region: CASSIGMETQYF. CDR3 in DNA: TGTGCCAGCAGCATTGGTATGGAGACCCAGTACTTC.

This clone has just a few counts. Other nucleotide sequences from this sample produce the same CDR3. J is TRBJ1-1 and V is TRBV2; no definite D call. Between the trimmed V and J ends, which lost 6 bases and 1 base, there was a span of 9 bases. The CDR3 contains 13 residues. Per the germline V gene, CDR1 is SNHLY and CDR2 is FYNNEI. The CDR3 loop reads CASRVQQNTEAFF. In DNA, the CDR3 is TGTGCCAGCAGGGTACAACAGAACACTGAAGCTTTCTTT.